The rows below give T cell receptor beta chains drawn from one sample of a study of cytomegalovirus exposure and HLA in healthy donors. Sequencing was performed with immunoSEQ multiplex PCR; in TCRdb, only in-frame clones are kept and a portion is missing. The sample holds roughly 190,000 clones, around 81% seen once. The sample consisted of PBMCs. The receptor set was obtained from a man younger than 35 in good health and CMV-seronegative. CDR3s include the opening cysteine and the closing phenylalanine or tryptophan. Each record gives: V gene, D gene, J gene, clone size, CDR3 length, CDR3 protein, CDR3 DNA. D genes are given only for firm matches. Clone size appears in some rows only: once, few, many, or a class for an expanded clone.

TRBV21-1	NA	TRBJ2-7	NA	16	CASSKDWDMGSYEQYF	TGTGCCAGCAGCAAAGATTGGGACATGGGCTCCTACGAGCAGTACTTC
TRBV7-3	NA	TRBJ2-7	NA	15	CASSLTWSNSYEQYF	TGTGCCAGCAGCTTAACGTGGAGCAACTCCTACGAGCAGTACTTC
TRBV9	TRBD2	TRBJ2-1	NA	18	CASSVGPVGTSGRNEQFF	TGTGCCAGCAGCGTAGGTCCCGTGGGGACTAGCGGGAGAAATGAGCAGTTCTTC
TRBV28	TRBD1	TRBJ1-4	NA	16	CASSLSPGQTNEKLFF	TGTGCCAGCAGTTTATCCCCGGGACAGACTAATGAAAAACTGTTTTTT
TRBV19	NA	TRBJ1-4	NA	13	CASSSQGLEKLFF	TGTGCCAGTAGTAGCCAGGGGCTTGAAAAACTGTTTTTT
TRBV7-2	TRBD1	TRBJ2-5	NA	15	CASSPRDRGRETQYF	TGTGCCAGCAGCCCCCGGGACAGGGGTAGGGAGACCCAGTACTTC
TRBV19	NA	TRBJ1-2	few	14	CASSPGGVNYGYTF	TGTGCCAGTAGTCCCGGGGGGGTCAACTATGGCTACACCTTC
TRBV4-1	NA	TRBJ1-4	NA	16	CASSRPPGDTNEKLFF	TGCGCCAGCAGCCGGCCTCCGGGGGACACTAATGAAAAACTGTTTTTT
TRBV28	TRBD1	TRBJ1-3	NA	16	CASRSGGQFSGNTIYF	TGTGCCAGCAGATCTGGGGGACAGTTCTCTGGAAACACCATATATTTT
TRBV15	NA	TRBJ2-5	few	18	CATSRDPGTARARETQYF	TGTGCCACCAGCAGAGATCCGGGAACCGCTAGGGCCAGGGAGACCCAGTACTTC
TRBV15	TRBD1	TRBJ2-7	NA	15	CATSRAGQGRWEQYF	TGTGCCACCAGCAGAGCGGGACAGGGGCGATGGGAGCAGTACTTC
TRBV19	NA	TRBJ1-1	NA	14	CASSIGGVITEAFF	TGTGCCAGTAGTATCGGGGGGGTAATTACTGAAGCTTTCTTT
TRBV18	TRBD1	TRBJ1-1	NA	15	CASSPTGVVNTEAFF	TGTGCCAGCTCACCGACAGGGGTAGTGAACACTGAAGCTTTCTTT
TRBV28	TRBD1	TRBJ1-4	NA	17	CASSPTGGGFRNEKLFF	TGTGCCAGCAGCCCGACAGGAGGGGGCTTTCGCAATGAAAAACTGTTTTTT
TRBV5-4	TRBD2	TRBJ2-1	NA	15	CASSLGTGGYNEQFF	TGTGCCAGCAGCTTGGGGACGGGAGGTTACAATGAGCAGTTCTTC
TRBV7-2	NA	TRBJ1-4	NA	16	CASSLTSGATNEKLFF	TGTGCCAGCAGCTTAACTTCGGGTGCAACTAATGAAAAACTGTTTTTT
TRBV7-3	NA	TRBJ2-1	NA	12	CASSLPEGEQFF	TGTGCCAGCAGCTTACCTGAGGGTGAGCAGTTCTTC
TRBV19	NA	TRBJ1-5	NA	14	CASSMRENNQPQHF	TGTGCCAGTAGTATGAGGGAAAACAATCAGCCCCAGCATTTT
TRBV28	TRBD1	TRBJ2-7	few	15	CASSLVRTGGYEQYF	TGTGCCAGCAGTTTAGTGAGGACAGGGGGCTACGAGCAGTACTTC
TRBV6-6	NA	TRBJ2-3	NA	12	CASSPSTDTQYF	TGTGCCAGCAGTCCGTCCACAGATACGCAGTATTTT
TRBV4-3	NA	TRBJ2-3	NA	16	CASSQDRRDYTDTQYF	TGCGCCAGCAGCCAAGACCGGCGGGATTACACAGATACGCAGTATTTT
TRBV30	TRBD1	TRBJ2-4	NA	14	CAWSVGQGQNIQYF	TGTGCCTGGAGTGTAGGACAGGGACAAAACATTCAGTACTTC
TRBV7-6	TRBD1	TRBJ1-1	few	16	CASRPGTEIPNTEAFF	TGTGCCAGCAGACCCGGGACAGAGATCCCGAACACTGAAGCTTTCTTT
TRBV11-2	NA	TRBJ1-6	once	14	CASSSQGWDSPLHF	TGTGCCAGCAGCTCCCAGGGGTGGGATTCACCCCTCCACTTT
TRBV9	TRBD2	TRBJ2-3	NA	15	CASSVSGAPTDTQYF	TGTGCCAGCAGCGTTAGCGGGGCCCCCACAGATACGCAGTATTTT
TRBV4-3	TRBD2	TRBJ2-1	NA	15	CASSQTSGRFHEQFF	TGCGCCAGCAGCCAAACAAGCGGGAGGTTCCATGAGCAGTTCTTC
TRBV7-2	NA	TRBJ2-2	NA	16	CASSHIPGLNTGELFF	TGTGCCAGCAGTCATATACCGGGATTGAACACCGGGGAGCTGTTTTTT
TRBV5-4	TRBD1	TRBJ1-2	NA	14	CASSLRQGNYGYTF	TGTGCCAGCAGCTTAAGACAGGGGAACTATGGCTACACCTTC
TRBV29-1	NA	TRBJ1-1	NA	13	CSANAGARTEAFF	TGCAGCGCCAACGCGGGGGCGAGGACTGAAGCTTTCTTT
TRBV10-1	NA	TRBJ1-3	NA	15	CAGKDILGTGNTIYF	TGCGCCGGGAAGGACATACTGGGAACTGGAAACACCATATATTTT
TRBV19	NA	TRBJ2-3	NA	14	CASRQDPSTDTQYF	TGTGCCAGTAGACAGGACCCAAGCACAGATACGCAGTATTTT
TRBV6-7	TRBD1	TRBJ1-5	NA	17	CASRDRQGAPGNQPQHF	TGTGCCAGCAGAGACCGACAGGGGGCGCCCGGCAATCAGCCCCAGCATTTT
TRBV2	TRBD1	TRBJ1-4	NA	15	CASSEEGTGGEKLFF	TGTGCCAGCAGTGAAGAAGGGACAGGAGGAGAAAAACTGTTTTTT
TRBV29-1	NA	TRBJ2-5	NA	13	CSVALSPQETQYF	TGCAGCGTTGCTCTCAGTCCCCAAGAGACCCAGTACTTC
TRBV9	NA	TRBJ1-2	NA	12	CASSVAGGGYTF	TGTGCCAGCAGCGTAGCGGGGGGTGGCTACACCTTC
TRBV27	TRBD1	TRBJ2-7	NA	12	CASLGTGREQYF	TGTGCCAGCTTAGGGACAGGGCGCGAGCAGTACTTC